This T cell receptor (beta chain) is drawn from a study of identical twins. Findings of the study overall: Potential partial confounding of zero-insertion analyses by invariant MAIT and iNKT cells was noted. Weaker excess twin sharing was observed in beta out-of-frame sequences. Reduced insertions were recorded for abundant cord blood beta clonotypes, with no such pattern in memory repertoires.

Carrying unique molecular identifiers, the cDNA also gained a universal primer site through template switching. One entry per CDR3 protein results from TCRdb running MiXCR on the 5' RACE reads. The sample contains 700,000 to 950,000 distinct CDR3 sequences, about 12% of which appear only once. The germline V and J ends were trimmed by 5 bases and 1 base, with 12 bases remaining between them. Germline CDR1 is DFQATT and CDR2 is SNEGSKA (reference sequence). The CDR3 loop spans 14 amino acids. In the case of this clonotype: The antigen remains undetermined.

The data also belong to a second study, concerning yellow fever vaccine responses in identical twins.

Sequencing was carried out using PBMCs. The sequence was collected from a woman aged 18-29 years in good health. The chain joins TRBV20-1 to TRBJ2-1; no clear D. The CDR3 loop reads CSACLDSSYNEQFF. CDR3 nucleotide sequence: TGCAGTGCTTGTCTAGATTCTTCCTACAATGAGCAGTTCTTC.